Presented here are 14 T cell receptor beta chains from one specimen sequenced in a study of blood T cell repertoires in COVID-19. TCRdb's table, derived via immunoSEQ multiplex PCR, lists solely in-frame clones and lacks some. The repertoire holds about 400,000 clones, with more than 75% as singletons. Sequenced material: peripheral blood. All receptors derive from a human donor in a cohort sampled during active COVID-19.

The chain combines TRBV2 with TRBJ2-1, with TRBD2 matching 7 bases. CDR3 length: 14 residues. Looked up from germline, CDR1 is SNHLY and CDR2 is FYNNEI. The V and J ends lost 4 bases and 3 bases, in that order; junction bases with no gene match: 3. The DNA of the CDR3 is TGTGCCAGCAGTGTGGCTAGCGGCTACAATGAGCAGTTCTTC. Translation: CASSVASGYNEQFF. Together with reference TRBV2 and TRBJ2-1, the CDR3 gives the full variable domain: EPEVTQTPSHQVTQMGQEVILRCVPISNHLYFYWYRQILGQKVEFLVSFYNNEISEKSEIFDDQFSVERPDGSNFTLKIRSTKLEDSAMYFCASSVASGYNEQFFGPGTRLTVL.

This clone was detected once. The CDR3 nucleotides are TGTGCCAGCAGCTTAGTGGGGGGGGCGGGAGATACGCAGTATTTT. Protein product: CASSLVGGAGDTQYF. V is TRBV7-2 and J is TRBJ2-3; weak D call: TRBD2 (7 bases). Trimming shortened V by 1 base and J by 5 bases, and 13 bases separated the two germline ends. Germline V gene sequence: CDR1 SGHTA, CDR2 FQGNSA. This CDR3 region has 15 residues.

This clone was counted between two and nine times. This sequence joins TRBV6-5 and TRBJ1-1, with D possibly TRBD1 on 5 matching bases. The germline V and J ends were trimmed by 7 bases and 1 base, with 7 bases remaining between them. The germline gives CDR1 MNHEY, CDR2 SVGAGI. The CDR3 is 12 amino acids. The CDR3 nucleotides read TGTGCCAGCAATAGGGGGAACACTGAAGCTTTCTTT. It codes for CASNRGNTEAFF.

The chain combines TRBV6-5 with TRBJ1-1, with 7 positions matching TRBD1. Germline-derived CDR1 and CDR2 are MNHEY and SVGAGI. The CDR3 extends over 15 amino acids. The V and J ends lost 6 bases and 4 bases, in that order; junction bases with no gene match: 11. CDR3 DNA: TGTGCCAGCAGCCCCCAGGGGGGAGAAGGCACTGAAGCTTTCTTT. This encodes CASSPQGGEGTEAFF.

This clone was observed once. J is TRBJ1-3 and V is TRBV2; D possibly corresponds to TRBD1 (6 bases). From germline, CDR1 is SNHLY and CDR2 FYNNEI. V lost 6 bases and J lost 2, with 11 bases in between. The CDR3 sequence is 14 residues long. The CDR3 protein is CASSLQGTGNTIYF. For the CDR3, the DNA is TGTGCCAGCAGCCTACAGGGTACTGGAAACACCATATATTTT.

The rearrangement joins TRBV11-2 to TRBJ1-3; D gene uncertain. The germline V gene encodes CDR1 SGHAT and CDR2 FQNNGV. This CDR3 is 16 amino acids long. The ends were cut back, 2 bases at V and 10 bases at J, with 21 bases in the middle. The CDR3 coding sequence is TGTGCCAGCAGCTTACCGGGAAGGAAGACGGCTAAGACCATATATTTT. Translation gives CASSLPGRKTAKTIYF. Filled out from reference TRBV11-2 and TRBJ1-3, the complete variable domain reads EAGVAQSPRYKIIEKRQSVAFWCNPISGHATLYWYQQILGQGPKLLIQFQNNGVVDDSQLPKDRFSAERLKGVDSTLKIQPAKLEDSAVYLCASSLPGRKTAKTIYFGEGSWLTVV.

This chain connects TRBV5-6 to TRBJ2-7; maybe TRBD1 (6 bases). Germline V gene lookup returns CDR1 SGHDT and CDR2 YYEEEE. The CDR3 has 13 residues. The germline V and J ends were trimmed by 2 bases and 2 bases, with 8 bases remaining between them. CDR3 residues: CASSFGQTYEQYF. The CDR3 region has the DNA TGTGCCAGCAGCTTCGGACAGACCTACGAGCAGTACTTC.

V and J are TRBV3-1 (or the pseudogene TRBV3-2) and TRBJ2-5; D might be TRBD2 (5 bases). Germline CDR1 and CDR2: LGHDT and YNNKEL (reference sequence). The CDR3 length is 16 residues. V was trimmed by 2 bases and J by 3 bases, leaving 16 bases between them. DNA of the CDR3: TGTGCCAGCAGCCAAAATACGAAACTAGATGAAGAGACCCAGTACTTC. Protein product: CASSQNTKLDEETQYF.

J is TRBJ2-2 and V is TRBV2; D is possibly TRBD1 (6 bases). Trimming pared 2 bases from V and 5 bases from J, leaving 12 bases between. CDR1 and CDR2 (germline): SNHLY, FYNNEI. The CDR3 totals 15 residues. CDR3 sequence reads: CASSERGGRTGELFF. CDR3 nucleotides: TGTGCCAGCAGTGAACGAGGGGGTCGGACCGGGGAGCTGTTTTTT. Full variable domain (rest looked up from reference TRBV2 and TRBJ2-2): EPEVTQTPSHQVTQMGQEVILRCVPISNHLYFYWYRQILGQKVEFLVSFYNNEISEKSEIFDDQFSVERPDGSNFTLKIRSTKLEDSAMYFCASSERGGRTGELFFGEGSRLTVL.

This chain uses TRBV6-5 with TRBJ1-5; TRBD1 matches at 8 bases. Trimming took 6 bases from V and 7 from J; bases not matched to a gene: 8. The length of the CDR3 is 14 residues. CDR1 is MNHEY, CDR2 SVGAGI, per germline. DNA for the CDR3: TGTGCCAGCAGCCGCCGGACAGGGTACCAGCCCCAGCATTTT. It yields the protein CASSRRTGYQPQHF.

V is TRBV19 and J is TRBJ1-5; the D gene is possibly TRBD1 (6 bases). V was clipped by 5 bases and J by 0 bases, with 8 bases between them. CDR1 is LNHDA and CDR2 is SQIVND in the germline V gene (reference sequence). The CDR3 runs to 14 residues. DNA of the CDR3: TGTGCCAGTAGTGTACAGGGTAGCAATCAGCCCCAGCATTTT. This encodes CASSVQGSNQPQHF.

The rearrangement uses TRBV5-8 and TRBJ1-4, with D uncertain. Germline V lookup: CDR1 SGHTS, CDR2 YDEGEE. V was trimmed by 7 bases and J by 6 bases, leaving 19 bases between them. The CDR3 contains 15 residues. CDR3 DNA sequence: TGTGCCAGCCCCCTTGGAGTGCGGGGTCATGAAAAACTGTTTTTT. It specifies CASPLGVRGHEKLFF. Supplemented by reference TRBV5-8 and TRBJ1-4, the full variable domain reads EAGVTQSPTHLIKTRGQQATLRCSPISGHTSVYWYQQALGLGLQFLLWYDEGEERNRGNFPPRFSGRQFPNYSSELNVNALELEDSALYLCASPLGVRGHEKLFFGSGTQLSVL.

The rearrangement links TRBV23-1 to TRBJ2-7; 10 bases agree with TRBD2. TRBV23-1 is reported as an ORF; its role is uncertain. This CDR3 region has 17 residues. With 0 bases clipped from V and 2 bases from J, the junction kept 7 bases outside the gene matches. The CDR3 spells CASSQSGLAGVAYEQYF. The CDR3 DNA follows: TGCGCCAGCAGTCAATCAGGCCTAGCGGGAGTGGCCTACGAGCAGTACTTC.

V and J are TRBV19 and TRBJ1-5; the D gene is possibly TRBD1 (6 bases). The V end lost 6 bases, the J end lost 1 base, and 22 bases lay between the germline ends. This CDR3 spans 18 amino acids. Germline CDR1 LNHDA, CDR2 SQIVND (reference sequence). The CDR3 reads CASSWISTGSNSNQPQHF. The DNA of the CDR3 is TGTGCCAGTAGCTGGATCAGCACAGGGTCCAACAGCAATCAGCCCCAGCATTTT.